This T cell receptor (beta chain) emerged from a study of siplizumab effects on memory and regulatory T cells. Findings and caveats of the study: It seemed that naive T cells were more diverse than memory cells and were major contributors to the alloresponse. Few alloreactive clones mapped to unstimulated subsets. Siplizumab caused a significant drop in alloreactive sequences traceable to unstimulated CD4+ memory cells. Proliferating Tregs' suppressive function in siplizumab cultures went unconfirmed.

This table comes from immunoSEQ multiplex PCR, and its TCRdb copy is limited to in-frame clones, with some not included. In the table there are about 120,000 clones, approximately 92% of which are singletons. About this clone itself: Its specificity is not known.

From germline, CDR1 is MNHNS and CDR2 SASEGT. V lost 4 bases and J 4 bases, leaving 11 bases between the germline ends. There are 14 residues in the CDR3. The source is a human donor in good health. The chain links TRBV6-1 to TRBJ1-5; D is ambiguous. Material for sequencing was non-Treg CD4+ T cells sorted from blood. CDR3: CASSVPGSNQPQHF. The CDR3 DNA is TGTGCCAGCAGTGTACCGGGGTCAAATCAGCCCCAGCATTTT.